The clone carrying this T cell receptor beta chain was counted at least ten times. The CDR3 is made up of 15 amino acids. The germline V gene encodes CDR1 MDHEN and CDR2 SYDVKM. With 2 bases clipped from V and 6 bases from J, the junction kept 9 bases outside the gene matches. This entry comes from a study of T cells in Graves' hyperthyroidism and ophthalmopathy. Study at large: Initial diagnosis, before any treatment, was when peripheral blood was collected.

There were TCR beta CDR3 regions amplified from RNA transcripts. During a first-round RT-PCR of the TCR CDR3, the HTBI primer set was used. TCRdb fed the multiplex PCR reads into MiXCR, producing one record per CDR3 protein. This table has 660,000 or so distinct CDR3 sequences, around 20% appearing once. The sample comprised blood. The receptor comes from a man aged 25 to 45 with Graves' ophthalmopathy. This chain joins TRBV28 and TRBJ1-1, with 7 bases identical to TRBD1. The CDR3 region is CASSLPGTAGSEAFF. CDR3 sequence (DNA): TGTGCCAGCAGTTTACCTGGGACAGCTGGGTCTGAAGCTTTCTTT. Complete variable domain (other parts from reference TRBV28 and TRBJ1-1): DVKVTQSSRYLVKRTGEKVFLECVQDMDHENMFWYRQDPGLGLRLIYFSYDVKMKEKGDIPEGYSVSREKKERFSLILESASTNQTSMYLCASSLPGTAGSEAFFGQGTRLTVV.